This T cell receptor (beta chain) was profiled in a study of shared clonotypes between healthy human individuals. A remark on this clone: Within the sample, other DNA sequences also encode this same CDR3.

Profiled with immunoSEQ multiplex PCR; TCRdb holds only in-frame clones, not every one. There are under 1 million clones in the sample; about 97% occur only once, and about 0.22% lies in the top ten. The CDR3 length is 12 residues. Germline V CDR1 and CDR2: MNHEY, SVGAGI. The V and J ends lost 2 bases and 7 bases respectively, with 5 bases between them. Selected positively for CCR7 and CD45RO-negative, naive CD8 cells excluded terminally differentiated effector memory CD45RA+ cells. This receptor was identified in a man aged 25 to 40 in good health. The chain is built from TRBV6-5 and TRBJ2-2; D gene uncertain. The sequencing sample was made of naive CD8+ T cells sorted from blood. CDR3 sequence: CASSYPGGELFF. The CDR3 DNA sequence: TGTGCCAGCAGTTACCCAGGCGGGGAGCTGTTTTTT.